These T cell receptor beta chains were read from a single sample in a study of monozygotic twins with inflammatory bowel disease. TCRdb reanalyzed the 5' RACE reads, giving one entry per CDR3 protein sequence and no DNA. This repertoire includes about 110,000 distinct CDR3 sequences. The specimen sequenced was blood. These receptors were collected from a human donor with ulcerative colitis or Crohn's disease, or a healthy co-twin of an affected twin (not recorded which). Both conserved end residues are part of each CDR3.

j_call | v_call | cdr3_aa
TRBJ2-7 | TRBV18 | CASSPPGVPNYEQYF
TRBJ1-5 | TRBV5-1 | CASSLDGTSHQPQHF
TRBJ1-5 | TRBV5-1 | CASSLGSQGPQHF
TRBJ2-3 | TRBV2 | CASVGDTSTDTQYF
TRBJ2-7 | TRBV19 | CASSPWTGAYEQYF
TRBJ1-6 | TRBV4-2 | CASSRRGQGQDSPLHF
TRBJ2-7 | TRBV5-1 | CASSFDGPLSYEQYF
TRBJ1-4 | TRBV20-1 | CSAIGQPNEKLFF
TRBJ1-1 | TRBV12-3/TRBV12-4 | CASTVDRSTEAFF
TRBJ2-1 | TRBV3-1 | CASSQEALPWDEQFF
TRBJ2-2 | TRBV15 | CATSTPGQQSKDTGELFF
TRBJ1-5 | TRBV27 | CASSPGQINQPQHF
TRBJ2-7 | TRBV5-5 | CASSFGAYEQYF
TRBJ2-1 | TRBV7-2 | CASTVLAGGYNEQFF
TRBJ2-2 | TRBV5-1 | CATSGVTNTGELFF
TRBJ2-5 | TRBV5-1 | CASSLVGHETQYF
TRBJ2-3 | TRBV10-3 | CAISESGTGWADTQYF
TRBJ1-2 | TRBV7-9 | CASSSHLLTGYGYTF
TRBJ2-7 | TRBV28 | CASRRPPPLSYEQYF
TRBJ2-6 | TRBV5-1 | CASSLELANVLTF
TRBJ2-5 | TRBV29-1 | CSVEQGGGETQYF
TRBJ1-2 | TRBV6-1 | CASKTGASSGYTF
TRBJ2-7 | TRBV7-3 | CASSPGYGTYEQYF
TRBJ1-3 | TRBV12-3/TRBV12-4 | CASSDVRGSYGNTIYF
TRBJ2-3 | TRBV6-2/TRBV6-3 | CASRQEWTQYF
TRBJ2-7 | TRBV20-1 | CSATRTGPSYEQYF
TRBJ2-3 | TRBV27 | CASSPSFTDTQYF
TRBJ2-3 | TRBV9 | CASSVAGPDTQYF
TRBJ2-3 | TRBV12-3/TRBV12-4 | CASRDTLRDASTDTQYF
TRBJ2-3 | TRBV5-5 | CASSLGTLTDTQYF
TRBJ2-1 | TRBV19 | CASSIGRWQGYNEQFF
TRBJ2-7 | TRBV15 | CATSRDRQAYEQYF
TRBJ2-7 | TRBV28 | CARKGEGQQVYYEQYF
TRBJ2-1 | TRBV20-1 | CSARDPLRAAGEQFF
TRBJ2-3 | TRBV5-1 | CASSLEHRGRDTQYF
TRBJ2-1 | TRBV11-2 | CASSLDRQGEGGGSYNEQFF
TRBJ2-3 | TRBV9 | CASSVQDRGTDTQYF